This TCR beta chain originates from a study of blood T cell repertoires in COVID-19 (dated by TCRdb to 2020 to 2021). Study-wide context: Samples from collaborators originated in the United States, Italy and Spain and spanned both the acute and convalescent phases of COVID-19. Where available, HLA class I and class II types were obtained from metadata supplied by the sample provider rather than from assay-based typing. The material from the prospective study consisted of cDNA or gDNA derived from T cells, B-cell-depleted T cells, or PBMCs. The repertoires were made available in a free public database intended to serve as a resource for research on the immune response to SARS-CoV-2. Sample metadata almost always included a de-identified subject ID, COVID-19 status, age in years and sex. Samples were obtained from the ongoing ImmuneRACE study (first 160 participants) and from about 1,300 subjects provided by 6 global collaborators. Subjects who had been exposed to COVID-19, were actively infected with it, or had recovered from it provided the deeply sampled blood TCRbeta repertoires that made up the dataset.

Remarks on this clone: Its antigen remains unidentified. No clone much larger than this one lies a single base away; base qualities are absent.

The germline V gene provides CDR1 KGHSH and CDR2 LQKENI. V is pared back by 2 bases and J by 1 base, with 11 bases lying between the germline termini. Including cysteine and phenylalanine, the CDR3 has 15 amino acids. CDR3 DNA is the only sequence kept; it has 45 bases, read in frame from the first base. TCRbeta CDR3 regions were amplified from genomic DNA using the immunoSEQ Assay, a bias-controlled multiplex PCR. The paper's data handling went like this. The number of nucleated cells in each sample was estimated from the amplification of reference gene primers within the assay. To quantify the absolute abundance of each unique TCRbeta CDR3 rearrangement, sequence reads were collapsed and filtered. For each sample, productive Simpson clonality was calculated by taking the square root of Simpson's diversity index across productive rearrangements. This immuneACCESS table, as held by TCRdb, lists in-frame sequences with V and J called but not all clones. Of the missing ones, under half trace to an unresolved V gene in checked studies; the others have no known cause. For V, J and clone size, that table is used; D and trimming come from the DNA. This sample has about 92,000 clones in its table, and 85% of those were observed once. The ten largest account for roughly 40% of the sample.

The investigation overall reported the following: How much clinical and demographic metadata was included differed by source and by participant, and the metadata was provided uncurated.

The collaborating institutions used their own protocols to collect whole blood in K2EDTA tubes. For TCRbeta analysis, collaborators shipped samples in one of three forms: frozen whole blood, isolated PBMCs, or DNA extracted from either of those sample types. The sequence was collected from a man older than 75 with acute or convalescent COVID-19. The chain is made from TRBV18 and TRBJ2-5; a tentative D match to TRBD2 spans 5 bases. The sequenced material came from peripheral blood. This receptor carries the CDR3 CASSPKTGFQETQYF. Read as DNA, the sequence is TGTGCCAGCTCACCAAAAACGGGGTTCCAAGAGACCCAGTACTTC.